This T cell receptor (beta chain) was sequenced in a study of beta chain features in type 1 diabetes. The study's findings and limits: cDNA-based reads could over-represent cells with high TCR expression. Shortening that was moderate but significant affected the TCRB CDR3s of Type 1 diabetes patients in all four CD4+ subsets. The study found fewer insertions and more deletions at VDJ junctions in type 1 diabetes patients.

This clone was observed a few times. The antigen remains unidentified. This CDR3 comprises 17 residues. The trim removed 6 bases at V and 6 bases at J, leaving 14 bases unmatched. CDR1 and CDR2 (germline): MDHEN, SYDVKM. All of the isolated RNA was reverse transcribed, so expressed TCRB transcripts were sequenced. Produced via immunoSEQ multiplex PCR; TCRdb's table is partial and in-frame only. The profile shows some 360,000 clones, 8.5% to 10% of them singletons. This chain uses TRBV28 with TRBJ2-1; 10 nucleotides match TRBD2. The clonotype was recovered from a man aged 25-40 years with type 1 diabetes. Sequenced input: central memory CD4+ T cells from blood. The CDR3 DNA sequence: TGTGCCAGCAGGTTCGGGATCTCTAGCGGGAGAGGCAATGAGCAGTTCTTC. Amino acids: CASRFGISSGRGNEQFF.